These 4 T cell receptor beta chains came from one sample sequenced in a study of cytomegalovirus exposure and HLA in healthy donors. 13 Jbeta primers and 60 Vbeta primers were used for the PCR. The protocol was immunoSEQ multiplex PCR, while the TCRdb copy is restricted to in-frame clones and leaves out a portion. Of tens of thousands of clones in the sample, around 76% were seen once. Sequenced material: PBMCs. The receptor source for this set is a male donor in good health and CMV-seropositive.

The gene calls are TRBV2 and TRBJ2-7; 8 nucleotides align to TRBD1. Germline V CDR1 and CDR2: SNHLY, FYNNEI. The CDR3 totals 14 residues. Trimming cost V 8 bases and J 1 base; bases outside gene matches: 7. CDR3: CASDRTGISYEQYF. In nucleotides, the CDR3 is TGTGCCAGCGATCGGACAGGGATTTCCTACGAGCAGTACTTC.

The chain links TRBV5-5 to TRBJ2-6; D uncertain. CDR1 is SGHKS and CDR2 is YYEKEE in the germline V gene (reference sequence). This CDR3 contains 14 residues. V shed 1 base and J shed 0 bases, with 2 bases lying between them. CDR3 sequence reads: CASSLLSGANVLTF. Here the CDR3 DNA reads TGTGCCAGCAGCTTGCTCTCTGGGGCCAACGTCCTGACTTTC.

This clone showed up just a few times. The J gene is TRBJ1-2, the V gene TRBV2; D is ambiguous. V lost 9 bases and J 0 bases, leaving 14 bases between the germline ends. The CDR3 consists of 14 residues. The germline V gene has CDR1 SNHLY and CDR2 FYNNEI. The CDR3 DNA sequence: TGTGCCAGTGTCCGGGAAGCGACTAACTATGGCTACACCTTC. The encoded protein is CASVREATNYGYTF.

A note on this clone: The same CDR3 can be traced to other DNA sequences in this sample. The chain couples TRBV18 to TRBJ2-7; TRBD2 matches 14 bases. The CDR3 loop spans 16 amino acids. The germline gives CDR1 KGHSH, CDR2 LQKENI. The ends lost 9 bases at V and 6 bases at J; junction bases unmatched: 13. This chain's CDR3 is CASSSGTSGRSLEQYF. CDR3 DNA: TGTGCCAGTTCATCTGGGACTAGCGGGAGATCTCTCGAGCAGTACTTC.